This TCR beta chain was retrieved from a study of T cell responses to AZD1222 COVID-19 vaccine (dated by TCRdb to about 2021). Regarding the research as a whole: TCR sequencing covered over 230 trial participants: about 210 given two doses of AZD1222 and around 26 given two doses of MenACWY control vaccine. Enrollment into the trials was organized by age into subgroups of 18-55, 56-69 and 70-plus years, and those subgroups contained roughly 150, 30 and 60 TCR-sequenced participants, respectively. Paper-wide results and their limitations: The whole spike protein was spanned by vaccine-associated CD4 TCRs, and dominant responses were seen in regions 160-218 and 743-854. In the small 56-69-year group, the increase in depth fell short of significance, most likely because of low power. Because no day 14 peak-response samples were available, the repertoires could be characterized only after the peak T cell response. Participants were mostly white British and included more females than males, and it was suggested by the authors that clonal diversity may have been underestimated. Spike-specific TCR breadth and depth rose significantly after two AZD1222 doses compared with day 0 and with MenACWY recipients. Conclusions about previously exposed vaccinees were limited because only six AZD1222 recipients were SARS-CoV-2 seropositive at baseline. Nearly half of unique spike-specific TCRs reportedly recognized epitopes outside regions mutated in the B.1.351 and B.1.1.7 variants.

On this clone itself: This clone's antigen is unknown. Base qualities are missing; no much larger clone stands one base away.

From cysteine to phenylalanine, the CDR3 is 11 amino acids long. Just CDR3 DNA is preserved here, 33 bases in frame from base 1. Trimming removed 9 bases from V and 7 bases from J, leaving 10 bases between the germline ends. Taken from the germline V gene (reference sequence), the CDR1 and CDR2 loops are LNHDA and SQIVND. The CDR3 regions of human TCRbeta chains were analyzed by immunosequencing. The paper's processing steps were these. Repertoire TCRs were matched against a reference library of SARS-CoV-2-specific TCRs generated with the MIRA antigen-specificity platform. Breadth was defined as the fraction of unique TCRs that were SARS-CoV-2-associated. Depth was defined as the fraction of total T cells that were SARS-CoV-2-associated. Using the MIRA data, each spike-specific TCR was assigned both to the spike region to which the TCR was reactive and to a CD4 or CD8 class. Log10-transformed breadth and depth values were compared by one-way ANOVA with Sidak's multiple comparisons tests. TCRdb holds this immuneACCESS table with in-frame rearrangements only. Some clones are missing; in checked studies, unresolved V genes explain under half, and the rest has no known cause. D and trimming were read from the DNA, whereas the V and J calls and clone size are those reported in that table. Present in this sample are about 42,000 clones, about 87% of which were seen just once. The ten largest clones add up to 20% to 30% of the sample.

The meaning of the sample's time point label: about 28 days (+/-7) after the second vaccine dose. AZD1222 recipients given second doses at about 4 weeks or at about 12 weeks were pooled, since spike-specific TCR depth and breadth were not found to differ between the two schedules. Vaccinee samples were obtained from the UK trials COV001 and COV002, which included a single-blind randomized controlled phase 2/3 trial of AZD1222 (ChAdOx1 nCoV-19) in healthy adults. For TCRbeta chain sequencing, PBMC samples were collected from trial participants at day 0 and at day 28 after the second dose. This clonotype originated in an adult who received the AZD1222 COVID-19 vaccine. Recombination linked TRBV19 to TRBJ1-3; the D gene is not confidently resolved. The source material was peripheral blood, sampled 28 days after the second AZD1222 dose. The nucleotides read TGTGCCAGGCCCGGAGGGAACACCATATATTTT. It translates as CARPGGNTIYF.